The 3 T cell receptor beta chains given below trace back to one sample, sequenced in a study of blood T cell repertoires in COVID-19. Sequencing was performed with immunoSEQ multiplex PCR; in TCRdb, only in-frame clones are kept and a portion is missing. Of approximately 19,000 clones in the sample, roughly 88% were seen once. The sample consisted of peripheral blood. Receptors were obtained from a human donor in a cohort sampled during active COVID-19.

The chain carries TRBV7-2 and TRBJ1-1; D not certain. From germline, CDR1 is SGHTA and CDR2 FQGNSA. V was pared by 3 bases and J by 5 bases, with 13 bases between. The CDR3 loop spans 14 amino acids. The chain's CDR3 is CASSFVFGRTEAFF. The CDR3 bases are TGTGCCAGCAGCTTTGTTTTTGGGCGAACTGAAGCTTTCTTT.

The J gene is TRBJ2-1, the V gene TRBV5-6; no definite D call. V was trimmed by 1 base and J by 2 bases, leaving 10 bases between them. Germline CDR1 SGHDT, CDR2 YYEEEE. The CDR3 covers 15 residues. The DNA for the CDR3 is TGTGCCAGCAGCTTGACCATGGAGCCCTACAATGAGCAGTTCTTC. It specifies CASSLTMEPYNEQFF.

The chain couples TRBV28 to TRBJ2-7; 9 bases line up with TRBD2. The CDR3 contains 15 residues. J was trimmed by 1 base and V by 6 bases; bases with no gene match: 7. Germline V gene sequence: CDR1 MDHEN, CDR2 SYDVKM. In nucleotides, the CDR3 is TGTGCCAGCAGCCGAGCGACTAGCGGTTCCTACGAGCAGTACTTC. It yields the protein CASSRATSGSYEQYF.